The present T cell receptor beta chain was sequenced within a study of blood T cell repertoires in COVID-19. Study-wide background: The study drew acute and convalescent COVID-19 samples from the United States, Italy and Spain.

Those enrolled, adults aged roughly 18 to 89 years, came from 20 to 25 US areas. Recovered status applied to Cohort 3 donors who had two consecutive negative PCRs. It also applied to those with clearance or with symptom resolution. Trimming at V came to 9 bases and at J to 7 bases, leaving 3 bases not matched to a gene. The CDR3 sequence is 13 residues long. Looked up from germline, CDR1 is SNHLY and CDR2 is FYNNEI. As handled by the study authors: Reference gene primer amplification in the assay estimated nucleated cell counts. Sequenced by immunoSEQ multiplex PCR; TCRdb stores in-frame clones only, minus some. V and J calls and clone size are those listed in that table; D and trimming were worked out from the DNA. Among a few hundred thousand clones, 75% to 90% were seen once, and the ten largest hold around 5%.

The chain employs TRBV2 and TRBJ2-1; TRBD2 matches 13 bases. The sequencing sample was made of PBMCs or T cells enriched from blood (not recorded which). The clonotype originates from a woman in her forties or fifties who had recovered from COVID-19. For the CDR3, the DNA is TGTGCCAGGAGGACTAGCGGGGGAAATGAGCAGTTCTTC. As protein: CARRTSGGNEQFF.